The 20 T cell receptor beta chains presented below share a single source sample, sequenced in a study of blood T cell repertoires in COVID-19. Libraries were prepared by immunoSEQ multiplex PCR; TCRdb keeps only in-frame clonotypes and omits some of them. The top ten hold about 15% of the sample, which has some 110,000 clones, about nine tenths seen once. The sequenced sample was peripheral blood. The source of these receptors is a man aged 45-65 years with acute or convalescent COVID-19.

This rearrangement joins TRBV6-6 to TRBJ2-7, with TRBD1 as a possible D gene (5 bases). Germline CDR1 and CDR2: MNHNY and SVGAGI (reference sequence). Trimming removed 2 bases from V and 5 bases from J, with 10 bases in between. The CDR3 loop spans 13 amino acids. The DNA for the CDR3 is TGTGCCAGCAGTTACGGCAGGGCGGACGAGCAGTACTTC. The encoded protein is CASSYGRADEQYF.

The chain is built from TRBV3-1 (or the pseudogene TRBV3-2) and TRBJ1-3; D not certain. Germline V gene sequence: CDR1 LGHDT, CDR2 YNNKEL (reference sequence). The CDR3 spans 13 residues. V lost 2 bases to trimming and J lost 4 bases, with 6 bases between them. The CDR3 here is CASSQIQGNTIYF. The CDR3 DNA follows: TGTGCCAGCAGCCAAATCCAAGGAAACACCATATATTTT.

The sample holds a few counts of this clone. The chain joins TRBV28 to TRBJ1-4; a possible D gene is TRBD1 (5 bases). Per the germline V gene, CDR1 is MDHEN and CDR2 is SYDVKM. V gave up 5 bases and J gave up 8 bases, with 15 bases separating them. This CDR3 region has 14 residues. Here the CDR3 reads CASSAGWLGEKLFF. CDR3 nucleotides: TGTGCCAGCAGTGCAGGGTGGTTAGGGGAAAAACTGTTTTTT.

The gene calls are TRBV5-1 and TRBJ2-1; the match to TRBD1 covers 9 bases. The CDR3 is 15 residues long. CDR1 SGHRS and CDR2 YFSETQ come from the germline V gene. V lost 5 bases, J lost 8 bases, and 11 bases stayed unmatched. The CDR3 DNA is TGCGCCAGCAGACAGAGGACAGGGGAGGAGGATGAGCAGTTCTTC. Protein: CASRQRTGEEDEQFF. Combining the CDR3 with reference TRBV5-1 and TRBJ2-1 gives the whole variable domain KAGVTQTPRYLIKTRGQQVTLSCSPISGHRSVSWYQQTPGQGLQFLFEYFSETQRNKGNFPGRFSGRQFSNSRSEMNVSTLELGDSALYLCASRQRTGEEDEQFFGPGTRLTVL.

This chain uses TRBV5-4 with TRBJ2-2, with no clear D. Trimming stripped 0 bases from V and 3 bases from J, with 3 bases between. CDR1 is SGHNT, CDR2 YYREEE, per germline (reference sequence). The CDR3 runs 13 residues. The CDR3 DNA reads TGTGCCAGCAGCTTGGTAGACACCGGGGAGCTGTTTTTT. Amino acids: CASSLVDTGELFF.

This clone was detected once. The rearrangement links TRBV28 to TRBJ1-2, with D possibly being TRBD1 (6 bases). Between the trimmed V and J ends, which lost 10 bases and 6 bases, there was a span of 15 bases. This CDR3 spans 12 amino acids. The V gene's germline CDR1 is MDHEN and CDR2 SYDVKM. Here the CDR3 DNA reads TGTGCCACCACAGGGAATAGCGATGGCTACACCTTC. It translates to CATTGNSDGYTF.

This chain joins TRBV2 and TRBJ2-7, with a tentative D call TRBD2 (6 bases). Between the trimmed V and J ends, which lost 7 bases and 9 bases, there was a span of 13 bases. CDR1 SNHLY and CDR2 FYNNEI come from the germline V gene. This CDR3 has 11 residues. The CDR3 DNA reads TGTGCCAGCACGTACCGGGAGAGGCAGTACTTC. It specifies CASTYRERQYF.

The gene calls are TRBV24-1 and TRBJ2-2; TRBD1 agrees at 9 bases. The CDR3 loop spans 14 amino acids. Germline CDR1 is KGHDR and CDR2 is SFDVKD. V trimming: 7 bases; J trimming: 4 bases; junction bases outside the gene matches: 3. The CDR3 region has the DNA TGTGCCACCAGGGGACAGGGCCCCACCGGGGAGCTGTTTTTT. Encoded protein: CATRGQGPTGELFF.

The V and J genes are TRBV4-1 and TRBJ2-3; 12 bases agree with TRBD2. The CDR3 extends over 18 amino acids. V trimming: 4 bases; J trimming: 0 bases; junction bases outside the gene matches: 8. Per the germline V gene, CDR1 is MGHRA and CDR2 is YSYEKL. In DNA form, the CDR3 reads TGCGCCAGCAGCCCTTCTAGCGGGAGGGGATTTAGCACAGATACGCAGTATTTT. It translates to CASSPSSGRGFSTDTQYF.

The CDR3 here is CASSEPGQGQNYGYTF. DNA for the CDR3: TGTGCCAGCAGTGAACCCGGACAGGGCCAGAACTATGGCTACACCTTC. This chain links TRBV2 with TRBJ1-2; 8 nucleotides line up with TRBD1. Losses at the gene ends were 2 bases for V and 2 bases for J; bases not matched to a gene: 7. The CDR3 spans 16 residues. Germline V lookup: CDR1 SNHLY, CDR2 FYNNEI.

The chain employs TRBV7-9 and TRBJ2-7; TRBD2 agrees at 9 bases. CDR1 is SEHNR and CDR2 is FQNEAQ in the germline V gene (reference sequence). The CDR3 loop spans 15 amino acids. With 1 base clipped from V and 5 bases from J, the junction kept 6 bases outside the gene matches. The CDR3 protein is CASSLEGGRANEQYF. The CDR3 DNA follows: TGTGCCAGCAGCTTAGAGGGCGGGAGGGCCAACGAGCAGTACTTC.

This chain connects TRBV11-1 to TRBJ2-5, with 7 nucleotides matching TRBD1. From germline, CDR1 is SGHAT and CDR2 FQDESV (reference sequence). The CDR3 is 15 amino acids. V shed 1 base and J 2 bases; nucleotides not matched to a gene: 4. CDR3 protein: CASSLDRGRQETQYF. In nucleotides, the CDR3 is TGTGCCAGCAGCTTAGACAGGGGCCGTCAAGAGACCCAGTACTTC.

V usage is TRBV9 and J usage is TRBJ2-2; 13 bases map to TRBD2. Per the germline V gene, CDR1 is SGDLS and CDR2 is YYNGEE. This CDR3 is built from 16 residues. The V gene end was trimmed by 4 bases and the J gene end by 5 bases; junction bases not matched to a gene: 5. The DNA for the CDR3 is TGTGCCAGCAGCTCCGGACTAGCGGGAGTTACCGGGGAGCTGTTTTTT. This sequence encodes CASSSGLAGVTGELFF.

The V call is TRBV28, the J call TRBJ2-1, with D possibly being TRBD2 (6 bases). Germline CDR1 is MDHEN and CDR2 is SYDVKM. This CDR3 is 16 amino acids long. Trimming removed 5 bases at V and 1 base at J, with 15 bases between. The CDR3 nucleotides read TGTGCCAGCAGTACCGGGAGCGGTAGGTCCTACAATGAGCAGTTCTTC. Translating it yields CASSTGSGRSYNEQFF. Combining the CDR3 with reference TRBV28 and TRBJ2-1 gives the whole variable domain DVKVTQSSRYLVKRTGEKVFLECVQDMDHENMFWYRQDPGLGLRLIYFSYDVKMKEKGDIPEGYSVSREKKERFSLILESASTNQTSMYLCASSTGSGRSYNEQFFGPGTRLTVL.

The chain uses TRBV19 and TRBJ2-1; 12 positions match TRBD2. The CDR3 sequence is 16 residues long. Trimming removed 6 bases from V and 8 bases from J; junction bases left unmatched: 11. CDR1 and CDR2 from the germline V gene are LNHDA and SQIVND (reference sequence). The CDR3 nucleotides are TGTGCCAGTAGCGCCCAGGCTAGCGGGAGGGGGGATGAGCAGTTCTTC. Translation: CASSAQASGRGDEQFF.

Only one count was recorded for this clone. The V gene is TRBV6-5, the J gene TRBJ1-3; a weak D match, TRBD1 (5 bases). The CDR3 spans 14 residues. CDR1 and CDR2 (germline): MNHEY, SVGAGI. V was cut by 7 bases and J by 4 bases, with 14 bases left in between. CDR3 region: CASIIGATGNTIYF. CDR3 in DNA: TGTGCCAGCATTATAGGGGCTACGGGAAACACCATATATTTT.

This chain joins TRBV24-1 and TRBJ1-1; D not certain. CDR1 and CDR2 from the germline V gene are KGHDR and SFDVKD. V was pared by 3 bases and J by 8 bases, with 15 bases between. The CDR3 totals 14 residues. The DNA for the CDR3 is TGTGCCACCAGTGATGCGGCCAAGCCCGAGGAAGCTTTCTTT. Its protein is CATSDAAKPEEAFF.

This chain links TRBV7-9 with TRBJ2-7, with 7 bases aligning to TRBD2. CDR1 SEHNR and CDR2 FQNEAQ come from the germline V gene (reference sequence). This CDR3 is built from 13 residues. V shed 11 bases, J shed 0 bases, and the junction held 7 bases outside the gene matches. The CDR3 bases are TGTGCCGGGGGGGTAGATTACTCCTACGAGCAGTACTTC. This encodes CAGGVDYSYEQYF.

V is TRBV4-2 and J is TRBJ1-2; 8 positions match TRBD1. In germline, CDR1 is LGHNA, CDR2 YNFKEQ. V gave up 1 base and J gave up 2 bases; unmatched junction bases: 12. The CDR3 length is 18 residues. In DNA form, the CDR3 reads TGTGCCAGCAGCCAAGCCGGCGGCGGCGACAGGGGAAACTATGGCTACACCTTC. Its translation: CASSQAGGGDRGNYGYTF.

The rearrangement joins TRBV7-6 to TRBJ2-5, with 12 bases matching TRBD2. This CDR3 spans 16 amino acids. Germline CDR1 reads SGHVS; CDR2 reads FNYEAQ. V lost 5 bases, J lost 5 bases, and 9 bases stayed unmatched. Written as DNA, the CDR3 is TGTGCCAGCAGCCCGGCGCTAGCGGGAGGGCCGGAGACCCAGTACTTC. Residues: CASSPALAGGPETQYF.